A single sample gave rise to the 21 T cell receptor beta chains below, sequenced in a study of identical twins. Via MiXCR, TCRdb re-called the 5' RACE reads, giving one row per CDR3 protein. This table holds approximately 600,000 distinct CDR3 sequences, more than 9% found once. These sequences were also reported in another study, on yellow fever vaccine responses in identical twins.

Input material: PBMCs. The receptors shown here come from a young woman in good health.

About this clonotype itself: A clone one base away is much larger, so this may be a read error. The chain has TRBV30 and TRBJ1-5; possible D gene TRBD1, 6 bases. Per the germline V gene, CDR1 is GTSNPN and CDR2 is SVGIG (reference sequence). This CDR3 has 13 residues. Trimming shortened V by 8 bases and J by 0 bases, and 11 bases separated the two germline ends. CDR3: CATGTNSNQPQHF. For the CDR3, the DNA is TGTGCCACCGGGACAAATAGCAATCAGCCCCAGCATTTT.

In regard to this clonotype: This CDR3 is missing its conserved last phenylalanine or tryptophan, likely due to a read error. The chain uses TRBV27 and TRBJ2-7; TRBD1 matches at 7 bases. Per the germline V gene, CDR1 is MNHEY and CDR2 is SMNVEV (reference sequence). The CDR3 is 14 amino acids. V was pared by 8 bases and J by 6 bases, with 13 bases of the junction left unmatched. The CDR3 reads CASATDRSGFEQYL. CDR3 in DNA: TGTGCCAGCGCAACGGACAGGTCCGGCTTCGAGCAGTACTTA.

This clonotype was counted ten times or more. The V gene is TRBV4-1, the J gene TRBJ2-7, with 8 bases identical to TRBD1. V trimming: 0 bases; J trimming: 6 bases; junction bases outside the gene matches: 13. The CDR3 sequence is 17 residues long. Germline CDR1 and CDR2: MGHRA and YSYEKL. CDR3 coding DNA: TGCGCCAGCAGCCAAGACCGTGATTCGGGACAGGTTTTCGAGCAGTACTTC. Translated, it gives CASSQDRDSGQVFEQYF.

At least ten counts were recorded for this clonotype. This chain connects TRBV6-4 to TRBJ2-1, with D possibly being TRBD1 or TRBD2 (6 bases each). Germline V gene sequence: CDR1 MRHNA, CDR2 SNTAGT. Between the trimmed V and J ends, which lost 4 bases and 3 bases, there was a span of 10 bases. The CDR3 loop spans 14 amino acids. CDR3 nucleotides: TGTGCCAGCAGTGTAGAGGGGGGCTACAATGAGCAGTTCTTC. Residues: CASSVEGGYNEQFF.

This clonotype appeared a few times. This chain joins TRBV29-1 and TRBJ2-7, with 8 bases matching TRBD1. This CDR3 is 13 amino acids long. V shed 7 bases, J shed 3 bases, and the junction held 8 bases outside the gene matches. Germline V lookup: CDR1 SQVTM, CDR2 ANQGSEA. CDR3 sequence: CSASGGDLYEQYF. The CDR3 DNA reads TGCAGCGCATCAGGGGGCGATCTCTACGAGCAGTACTTC.

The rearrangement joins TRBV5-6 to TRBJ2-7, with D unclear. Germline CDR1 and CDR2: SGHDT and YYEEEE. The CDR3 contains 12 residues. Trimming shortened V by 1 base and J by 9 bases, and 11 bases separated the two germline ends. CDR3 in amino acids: CASSLFQARQYF. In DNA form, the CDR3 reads TGTGCCAGCAGCTTGTTCCAGGCACGGCAGTACTTC.

DNA for the CDR3: TGTGCCAGCAGCTTATTTGGTAGCGGGAGGTCCAGCTCCTACGAGCAGTACTTC. It translates to CASSLFGSGRSSSYEQYF. This chain links TRBV11-1 with TRBJ2-7; 10 nucleotides agree with TRBD2. Trimming took 2 bases from V and 0 from J; bases not matched to a gene: 10. The CDR3 has 18 amino acids. From germline, CDR1 is SGHAT and CDR2 FQDESV (reference sequence).

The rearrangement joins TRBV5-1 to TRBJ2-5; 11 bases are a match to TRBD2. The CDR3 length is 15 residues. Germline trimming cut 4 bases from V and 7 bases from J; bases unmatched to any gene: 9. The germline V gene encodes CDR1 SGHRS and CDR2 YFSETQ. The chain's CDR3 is CASSGPGLAVGTQYF. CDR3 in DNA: TGCGCCAGCAGCGGTCCGGGACTAGCGGTAGGGACCCAGTACTTC.

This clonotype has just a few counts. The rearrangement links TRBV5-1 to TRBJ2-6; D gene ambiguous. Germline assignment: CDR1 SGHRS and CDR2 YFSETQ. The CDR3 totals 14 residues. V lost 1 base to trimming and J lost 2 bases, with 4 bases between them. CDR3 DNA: TGCGCCAGCAGCTTGACAGCTGGGGCCAACGTCCTGACTTTC. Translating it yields CASSLTAGANVLTF.

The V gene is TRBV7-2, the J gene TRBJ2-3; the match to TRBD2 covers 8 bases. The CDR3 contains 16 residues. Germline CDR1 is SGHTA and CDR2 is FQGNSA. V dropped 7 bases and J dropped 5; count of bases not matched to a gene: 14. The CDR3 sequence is CASTGDWRGAVDTQYF. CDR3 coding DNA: TGTGCCAGCACGGGGGATTGGCGGGGGGCGGTAGATACGCAGTATTTT.

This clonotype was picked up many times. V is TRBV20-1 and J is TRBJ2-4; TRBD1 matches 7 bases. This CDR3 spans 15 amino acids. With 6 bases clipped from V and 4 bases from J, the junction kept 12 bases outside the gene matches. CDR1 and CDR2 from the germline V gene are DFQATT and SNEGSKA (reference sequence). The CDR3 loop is CSASHIRDSKNIQYF. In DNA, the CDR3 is TGCAGTGCAAGCCATATCCGGGACAGTAAAAACATTCAGTACTTC.

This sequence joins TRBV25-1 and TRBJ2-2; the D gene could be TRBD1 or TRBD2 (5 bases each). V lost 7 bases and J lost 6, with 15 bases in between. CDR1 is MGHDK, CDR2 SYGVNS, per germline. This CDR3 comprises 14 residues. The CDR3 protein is CASTAREISGELFF. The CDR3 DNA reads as TGTGCCAGCACCGCCAGGGAGATTTCCGGGGAGCTGTTTTTT.

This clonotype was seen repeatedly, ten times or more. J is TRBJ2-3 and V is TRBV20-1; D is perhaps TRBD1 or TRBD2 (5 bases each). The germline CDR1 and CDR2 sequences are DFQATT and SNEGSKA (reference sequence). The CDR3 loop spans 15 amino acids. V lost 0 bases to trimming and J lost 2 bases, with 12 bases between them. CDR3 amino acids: CSARDSGRITDTQYF. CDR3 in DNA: TGCAGTGCTAGAGACTCGGGACGGATCACAGATACGCAGTATTTT.

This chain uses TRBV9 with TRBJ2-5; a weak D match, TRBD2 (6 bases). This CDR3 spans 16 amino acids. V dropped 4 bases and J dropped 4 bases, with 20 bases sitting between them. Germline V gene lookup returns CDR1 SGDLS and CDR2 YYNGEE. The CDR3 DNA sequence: TGTGCCAGCAGCTCCGAGGTTGGGGGGAGGCGAGAGACCCAGTACTTC. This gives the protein CASSSEVGGRRETQYF.

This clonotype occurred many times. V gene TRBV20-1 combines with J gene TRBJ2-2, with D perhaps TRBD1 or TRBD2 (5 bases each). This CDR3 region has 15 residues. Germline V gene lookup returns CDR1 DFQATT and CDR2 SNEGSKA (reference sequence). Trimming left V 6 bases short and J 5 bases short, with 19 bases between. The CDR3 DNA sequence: TGCAGTGCCCCGCGCAGGTTTTGGGGGACCGGGGAGCTGTTTTTT. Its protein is CSAPRRFWGTGELFF.

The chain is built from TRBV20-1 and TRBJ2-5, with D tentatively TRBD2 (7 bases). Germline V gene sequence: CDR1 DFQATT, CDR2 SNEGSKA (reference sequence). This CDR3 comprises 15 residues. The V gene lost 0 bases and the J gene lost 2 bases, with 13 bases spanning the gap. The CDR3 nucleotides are TGCAGTGCTAGAGATCTAGGGAGGGGGCAAGAGACCCAGTACTTC. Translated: CSARDLGRGQETQYF.

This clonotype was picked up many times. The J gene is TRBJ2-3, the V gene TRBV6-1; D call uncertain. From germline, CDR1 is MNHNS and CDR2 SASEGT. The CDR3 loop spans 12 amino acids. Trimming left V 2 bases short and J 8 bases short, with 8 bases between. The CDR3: CASSETAVTQYF. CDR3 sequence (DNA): TGTGCCAGCAGTGAAACTGCAGTTACGCAGTATTTT.

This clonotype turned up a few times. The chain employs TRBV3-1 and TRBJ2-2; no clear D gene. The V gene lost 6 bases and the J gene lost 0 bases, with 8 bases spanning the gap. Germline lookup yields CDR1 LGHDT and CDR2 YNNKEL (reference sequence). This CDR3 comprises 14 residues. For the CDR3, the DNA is TGTGCCAGCAGATACGGGTCGAACACCGGGGAGCTGTTTTTT. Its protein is CASRYGSNTGELFF.

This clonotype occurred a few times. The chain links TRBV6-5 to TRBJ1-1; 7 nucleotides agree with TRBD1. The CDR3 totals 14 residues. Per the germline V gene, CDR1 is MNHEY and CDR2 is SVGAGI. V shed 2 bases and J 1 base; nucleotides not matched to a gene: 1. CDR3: CASSYNRGNTEAFF. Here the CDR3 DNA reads TGTGCCAGCAGTTACAACAGGGGGAACACTGAAGCTTTCTTT.

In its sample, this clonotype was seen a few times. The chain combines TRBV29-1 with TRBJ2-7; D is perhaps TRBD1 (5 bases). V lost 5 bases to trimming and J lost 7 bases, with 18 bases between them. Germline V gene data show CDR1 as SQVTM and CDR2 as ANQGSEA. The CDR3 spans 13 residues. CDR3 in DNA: TGCAGCGTTAAAAGACAGCCCTTCGGAGAGCAGTACTTC. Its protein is CSVKRQPFGEQYF.

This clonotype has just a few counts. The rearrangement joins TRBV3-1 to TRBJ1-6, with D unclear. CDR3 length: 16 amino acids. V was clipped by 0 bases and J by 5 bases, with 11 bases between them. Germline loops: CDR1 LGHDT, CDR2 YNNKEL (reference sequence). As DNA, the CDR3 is TGTGCCAGCAGCCAAGAGGGCCAGCTGGATAATTCACCCCTCCACTTT. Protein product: CASSQEGQLDNSPLHF.